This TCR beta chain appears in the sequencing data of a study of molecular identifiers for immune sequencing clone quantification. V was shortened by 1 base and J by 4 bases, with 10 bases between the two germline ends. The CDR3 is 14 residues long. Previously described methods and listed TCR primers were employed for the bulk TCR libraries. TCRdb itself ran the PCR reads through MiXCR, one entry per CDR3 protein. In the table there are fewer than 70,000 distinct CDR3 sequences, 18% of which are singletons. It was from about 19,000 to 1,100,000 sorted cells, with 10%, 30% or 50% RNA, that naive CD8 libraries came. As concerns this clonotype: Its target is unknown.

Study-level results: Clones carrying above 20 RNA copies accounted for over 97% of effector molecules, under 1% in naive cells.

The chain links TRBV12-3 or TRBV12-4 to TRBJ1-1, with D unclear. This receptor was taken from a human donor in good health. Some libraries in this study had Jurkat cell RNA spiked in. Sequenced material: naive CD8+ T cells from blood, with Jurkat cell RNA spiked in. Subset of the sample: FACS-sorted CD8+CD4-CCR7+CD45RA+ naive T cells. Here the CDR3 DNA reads TGTGCCAGCAGTTTAGGGGCGGTGGTCACTGAAGCTTTCTTT. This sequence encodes CASSLGAVVTEAFF.